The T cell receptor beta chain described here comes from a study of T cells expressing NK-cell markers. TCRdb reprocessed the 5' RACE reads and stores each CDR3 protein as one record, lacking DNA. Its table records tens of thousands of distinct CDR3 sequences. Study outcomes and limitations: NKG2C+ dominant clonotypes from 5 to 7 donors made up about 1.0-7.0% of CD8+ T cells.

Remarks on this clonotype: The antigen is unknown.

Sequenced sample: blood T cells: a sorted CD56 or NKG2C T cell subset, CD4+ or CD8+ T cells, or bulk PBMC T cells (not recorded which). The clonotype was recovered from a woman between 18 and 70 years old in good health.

CDR3 in amino acids: CASRTSGSEQFF. The V and J genes are TRBV6-5 and TRBJ2-1; TCRdb picks TRBD2, but there is no DNA to check that call. CDR1 is MNHEY, CDR2 SVGAGI, per germline. This CDR3 spans 12 amino acids.